Sequencing of this T cell receptor beta chain was carried out in a study of graft-versus-host responses after intestinal transplantation. From germline, CDR1 is SNHLY and CDR2 FYNNEI. V was trimmed by 6 bases and J by 0 bases, leaving 9 bases between them. The CDR3 has 14 residues. Notes on this clone: Its antigen is unknown.

Profiled with immunoSEQ multiplex PCR; TCRdb holds only in-frame clones, not every one. Of over 85,000 clones in the sample, over 85% were seen once. Sample: unstimulated CD8+ T cells sorted from spleen or lymph node cells, taken before intestinal transplant. This chain joins TRBV2 and TRBJ1-5; D is unresolved. The receptor was derived from a human donor who received an intestinal transplant. CDR3 sequence: CASSPDYSNQPQHF. The CDR3 bases are TGTGCCAGCAGCCCGGACTATAGCAATCAGCCCCAGCATTTT.